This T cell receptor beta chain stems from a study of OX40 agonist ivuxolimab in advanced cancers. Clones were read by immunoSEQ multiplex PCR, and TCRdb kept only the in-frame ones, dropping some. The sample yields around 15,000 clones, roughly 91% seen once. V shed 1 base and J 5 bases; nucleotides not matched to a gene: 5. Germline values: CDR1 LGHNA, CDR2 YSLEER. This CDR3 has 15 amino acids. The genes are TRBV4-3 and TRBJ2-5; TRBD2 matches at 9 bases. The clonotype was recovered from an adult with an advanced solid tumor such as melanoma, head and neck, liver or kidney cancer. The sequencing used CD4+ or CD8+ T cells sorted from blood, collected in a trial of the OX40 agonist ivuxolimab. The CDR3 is CASSQAWTSAETQYF. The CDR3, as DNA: TGCGCCAGCAGCCAAGCCTGGACTAGCGCTGAGACCCAGTACTTC.